The rows below give T cell receptor beta chains drawn from one sample of a study of blood T cell repertoires in COVID-19. TCRdb's table, derived via immunoSEQ multiplex PCR, lists solely in-frame clones and lacks some. This sample yields approximately 90,000 clones, of which about nine tenths are seen a single time; 1.5% to 2% belongs to the top ten. Sequencing was done on a sample of peripheral blood. These receptors were obtained from a man in his sixties with acute or convalescent COVID-19. CDR3s include the opening cysteine and the closing phenylalanine or tryptophan. The D gene is left open where the match is weak. Only part of the rows carry a size: once, few, many, or a class if the clone is expanded.

d_call: TRBD2; v_call: TRBV19; cdr3_length: 16; clone_size: .; j_call: TRBJ2-3; cdr3_aa: CASSLILSGGVATQYF; cdr3_nt: TGTGCCAGTAGTTTAATCTTATCCGGGGGGGTAGCGACGCAGTATTTT
d_call: TRBD2; v_call: TRBV3-1/TRBV3-2; cdr3_length: 21; clone_size: .; j_call: TRBJ2-2; cdr3_aa: CASSQDNTGLAGAANTGELFF; cdr3_nt: TGTGCCAGCAGCCAAGATAATACCGGACTAGCGGGGGCCGCGAACACCGGGGAGCTGTTTTTT
d_call: TRBD1; v_call: TRBV27; cdr3_length: 14; clone_size: .; j_call: TRBJ1-1; cdr3_aa: CASSAGQVGRPAFF; cdr3_nt: TGTGCCAGCAGTGCGGGACAGGTGGGCCGGCCGGCTTTCTTT
d_call: TRBD1; v_call: TRBV29-1; cdr3_length: 14; clone_size: .; j_call: TRBJ2-5; cdr3_aa: CSVGYVSGGETQYF; cdr3_nt: TGCAGCGTTGGATATGTGTCAGGGGGAGAGACCCAGTACTTC
d_call: TRBD1; v_call: TRBV29-1; cdr3_length: 12; clone_size: .; j_call: TRBJ1-1; cdr3_aa: CSWGQGRTEAFF; cdr3_nt: TGCAGCTGGGGACAGGGGAGGACTGAAGCTTTCTTT
d_call: TRBD1; v_call: TRBV19; cdr3_length: 18; clone_size: .; j_call: TRBJ1-5; cdr3_aa: CASSKRAGGEMSNQPQHF; cdr3_nt: TGTGCCAGTAGTAAGAGGGCAGGGGGCGAGATGAGCAATCAGCCCCAGCATTTT
d_call: TRBD1; v_call: TRBV6-5; cdr3_length: 15; clone_size: .; j_call: TRBJ1-2; cdr3_aa: CASSYRGQVNYGYTF; cdr3_nt: TGTGCCAGCAGTTACCGCGGACAGGTCAACTATGGCTACACCTTC
d_call: .; v_call: TRBV14; cdr3_length: 15; clone_size: .; j_call: TRBJ1-1; cdr3_aa: CASSQEWVRDTEAFF; cdr3_nt: TGTGCCAGCAGCCAGGAGTGGGTGAGGGACACTGAAGCTTTCTTT
d_call: .; v_call: TRBV5-6; cdr3_length: 15; clone_size: .; j_call: TRBJ1-5; cdr3_aa: CASSLAPSGGQPQHF; cdr3_nt: TGTGCCAGCAGCTTGGCCCCGAGCGGGGGACAGCCCCAGCATTTT
d_call: .; v_call: TRBV27; cdr3_length: 16; clone_size: .; j_call: TRBJ1-6; cdr3_aa: CASTLDGRGKNSPLHF; cdr3_nt: TGTGCCAGCACCCTGGACGGAAGGGGGAAGAATTCACCCCTCCACTTT
d_call: TRBD1; v_call: TRBV4-2; cdr3_length: 19; clone_size: .; j_call: TRBJ1-6; cdr3_aa: CASSQDPRDRGRYNSPLHF; cdr3_nt: TGTGCCAGCAGCCAGGACCCCCGAGACAGGGGCCGCTATAATTCACCCCTCCACTTT
d_call: .; v_call: TRBV28; cdr3_length: 12; clone_size: .; j_call: TRBJ1-4; cdr3_aa: CASSSVWRKLFF; cdr3_nt: TGTGCCAGCAGTTCGGTCTGGAGAAAACTGTTTTTT
d_call: TRBD1; v_call: TRBV27; cdr3_length: 15; clone_size: .; j_call: TRBJ1-5; cdr3_aa: CASTRTGARNQPQHF; cdr3_nt: TGTGCCAGCACCCGGACAGGGGCCCGCAATCAGCCCCAGCATTTT
d_call: .; v_call: TRBV18; cdr3_length: 15; clone_size: few; j_call: TRBJ1-1; cdr3_aa: CASSPQGHLNTEAFF; cdr3_nt: TGTGCCAGCTCACCACAGGGACACCTGAACACTGAAGCTTTCTTT
d_call: TRBD1; v_call: TRBV25-1; cdr3_length: 15; clone_size: .; j_call: TRBJ1-1; cdr3_aa: CASRDGQGADTEAFF; cdr3_nt: TGTGCCAGCAGAGATGGACAGGGGGCGGACACTGAAGCTTTCTTT
d_call: .; v_call: TRBV9; cdr3_length: 15; clone_size: once; j_call: TRBJ1-3; cdr3_aa: CASSVSIDRGNTIYF; cdr3_nt: TGTGCCAGCAGCGTATCCATTGACAGGGGAAACACCATATATTTT
d_call: .; v_call: TRBV27; cdr3_length: 15; clone_size: .; j_call: TRBJ1-5; cdr3_aa: CASSLIRGSNQPQHF; cdr3_nt: TGTGCCAGCAGTTTAATCCGGGGTAGCAATCAGCCCCAGCATTTT
d_call: .; v_call: TRBV15; cdr3_length: 16; clone_size: .; j_call: TRBJ2-2; cdr3_aa: CATSRASRGNGGELFF; cdr3_nt: TGTGCCACCAGCAGAGCGAGTAGGGGGAACGGCGGGGAGCTGTTTTTT
d_call: .; v_call: TRBV19; cdr3_length: 12; clone_size: .; j_call: TRBJ1-2; cdr3_aa: CATAGMGYGYTF; cdr3_nt: TGTGCCACCGCGGGGATGGGCTATGGCTACACCTTC
d_call: .; v_call: TRBV20-1; cdr3_length: 11; clone_size: .; j_call: TRBJ1-2; cdr3_aa: CSARLNYGYTF; cdr3_nt: TGCAGTGCTAGACTGAACTATGGCTACACCTTC
d_call: .; v_call: TRBV12-5; cdr3_length: 14; clone_size: .; j_call: TRBJ2-5; cdr3_aa: CASAHRTEKETQYF; cdr3_nt: TGTGCTAGTGCCCACAGGACGGAAAAAGAGACCCAGTACTTC
d_call: TRBD1; v_call: TRBV5-1; cdr3_length: 14; clone_size: .; j_call: TRBJ1-2; cdr3_aa: CASRAGTANYGYTF; cdr3_nt: TGCGCCAGCCGGGCGGGGACAGCTAACTATGGCTACACCTTC
d_call: .; v_call: TRBV25-1; cdr3_length: 18; clone_size: .; j_call: TRBJ1-1; cdr3_aa: CASSENKGIGRGHTEAFF; cdr3_nt: TGTGCCAGCAGTGAAAATAAGGGGATCGGGCGCGGCCACACTGAAGCTTTCTTT
d_call: TRBD1; v_call: TRBV7-2; cdr3_length: 16; clone_size: .; j_call: TRBJ2-2; cdr3_aa: CASSSDRGFLTGELFF; cdr3_nt: TGTGCCAGCAGCTCCGACAGGGGGTTCTTGACCGGGGAGCTGTTTTTT
d_call: .; v_call: TRBV6-5; cdr3_length: 14; clone_size: .; j_call: TRBJ2-5; cdr3_aa: CASSYVTNQETQYF; cdr3_nt: TGTGCCAGCAGTTACGTGACAAACCAAGAGACCCAGTACTTC
d_call: .; v_call: TRBV19; cdr3_length: 15; clone_size: .; j_call: TRBJ1-1; cdr3_aa: CASNPGGLGNTEAFF; cdr3_nt: TGTGCCAGTAATCCGGGGGGATTGGGGAACACTGAAGCTTTCTTT
d_call: .; v_call: TRBV5-8; cdr3_length: 15; clone_size: .; j_call: TRBJ1-5; cdr3_aa: CASSFGTPVFWPQHF; cdr3_nt: TGTGCCAGCAGCTTCGGGACACCTGTCTTTTGGCCCCAGCATTTT
d_call: .; v_call: TRBV3-1/TRBV3-2; cdr3_length: 16; clone_size: .; j_call: TRBJ2-1; cdr3_aa: CASSQSLGGAYNEQFF; cdr3_nt: TGTGCCAGCAGCCAAAGCCTCGGGGGAGCCTACAATGAGCAGTTCTTC
d_call: .; v_call: TRBV10-3; cdr3_length: 13; clone_size: .; j_call: TRBJ1-1; cdr3_aa: CAIARGQDTEAFF; cdr3_nt: TGTGCCATCGCACGAGGGCAGGACACTGAAGCTTTCTTT
d_call: .; v_call: TRBV12-2; cdr3_length: 17; clone_size: .; j_call: TRBJ1-2; cdr3_aa: CASRLALRARGGYGYTF; cdr3_nt: TGTGCAAGTCGCTTAGCGCTTAGGGCCAGAGGGGGCTATGGCTACACCTTC
d_call: TRBD1; v_call: TRBV19; cdr3_length: 16; clone_size: .; j_call: TRBJ2-2; cdr3_aa: CASSIRRTGLVGELFF; cdr3_nt: TGTGCCAGTAGTATTCGGCGGACAGGCCTGGTCGGGGAGCTGTTTTTT
d_call: .; v_call: TRBV5-1; cdr3_length: 14; clone_size: .; j_call: TRBJ2-3; cdr3_aa: CASREVTGQDTQYF; cdr3_nt: TGCGCCAGCAGGGAGGTAACCGGGCAGGATACGCAGTATTTT
d_call: .; v_call: TRBV10-3; cdr3_length: 16; clone_size: .; j_call: TRBJ2-5; cdr3_aa: CAISGGGGASPETQYF; cdr3_nt: TGTGCCATCAGTGGAGGTGGGGGGGCATCTCCAGAGACCCAGTACTTC
d_call: .; v_call: TRBV25-1; cdr3_length: 15; clone_size: .; j_call: TRBJ2-2; cdr3_aa: CASSEQGLNTGELFF; cdr3_nt: TGTGCCAGCAGTGAGCAGGGACTGAACACCGGGGAGCTGTTTTTT
d_call: .; v_call: TRBV5-6; cdr3_length: 15; clone_size: .; j_call: TRBJ2-5; cdr3_aa: CASSQSQEARETQYF; cdr3_nt: TGTGCCAGCAGCCAGTCCCAGGAGGCTCGGGAGACCCAGTACTTC
d_call: .; v_call: TRBV5-5; cdr3_length: 15; clone_size: .; j_call: TRBJ1-1; cdr3_aa: CASSFDPGGDTEAFF; cdr3_nt: TGTGCCAGCAGCTTCGATCCGGGGGGCGACACTGAAGCTTTCTTT
d_call: .; v_call: TRBV5-1; cdr3_length: 14; clone_size: .; j_call: TRBJ2-7; cdr3_aa: CASSRPDGSSEQYF; cdr3_nt: TGCGCCAGCAGCCGACCGGACGGGAGTAGCGAGCAGTACTTC
d_call: TRBD2; v_call: TRBV7-2; cdr3_length: 13; clone_size: .; j_call: TRBJ2-3; cdr3_aa: CASRGRGTDTQYF; cdr3_nt: TGTGCCAGCAGAGGGAGGGGCACAGATACGCAGTATTTT
d_call: .; v_call: TRBV9; cdr3_length: 15; clone_size: .; j_call: TRBJ2-1; cdr3_aa: CASSVGVVAYNEQFF; cdr3_nt: TGTGCCAGCAGCGTAGGAGTAGTCGCCTACAATGAGCAGTTCTTC
d_call: .; v_call: TRBV5-1; cdr3_length: 17; clone_size: .; j_call: TRBJ1-6; cdr3_aa: CASSLFQQGAAGSPLHF; cdr3_nt: TGCGCCAGCAGCTTGTTCCAACAGGGAGCCGCCGGTTCACCCCTCCACTTT
d_call: TRBD1; v_call: TRBV3-1/TRBV3-2; cdr3_length: 17; clone_size: .; j_call: TRBJ1-1; cdr3_aa: CASSPWDSISDGTEAFF; cdr3_nt: TGTGCCAGCAGCCCCTGGGACAGCATATCTGATGGCACTGAAGCTTTCTTT
d_call: TRBD1; v_call: TRBV5-6; cdr3_length: 15; clone_size: .; j_call: TRBJ1-2; cdr3_aa: CASSLEEGARHGYTF; cdr3_nt: TGTGCCAGCAGCTTGGAAGAGGGGGCTAGGCATGGCTACACCTTC
d_call: .; v_call: TRBV5-4; cdr3_length: 13; clone_size: .; j_call: TRBJ1-2; cdr3_aa: CASSLPGLYGYTF; cdr3_nt: TGTGCCAGCAGCTTGCCAGGGCTCTATGGCTACACCTTC
d_call: TRBD1; v_call: TRBV25-1; cdr3_length: 14; clone_size: .; j_call: TRBJ1-5; cdr3_aa: CASSLTGYNQPQHF; cdr3_nt: TGTGCCAGCAGTCTGACAGGGTACAATCAGCCCCAGCATTTT
d_call: TRBD1; v_call: TRBV10-1; cdr3_length: 14; clone_size: .; j_call: TRBJ1-4; cdr3_aa: CASSSTGGNEKLFF; cdr3_nt: TGCGCCAGCAGTTCGACAGGGGGAAATGAAAAACTGTTTTTT